This T cell receptor beta chain was recovered during a study of T-cell reconstitution after alpha-beta-depleted transplantation in children. Using unique molecular identifiers, the investigators prepared the TCRbeta library. One entry per CDR3 protein results from TCRdb running MiXCR on the PCR reads. The data contain fewer than 550,000 distinct CDR3 sequences, over 10% of them singletons. This clonotype was counted ten times or more. What it recognizes is unknown. V was shortened by 6 bases and J by 6 bases, with 9 bases between the two germline ends. There are 12 residues in the CDR3. Study results and limitations: About two months after transplant, alpha-beta T cells reportedly came from several hundred expanded graft clones.

The clonotype was recovered from a female patient aged 2-9 years who had a stem cell transplant for aplastic anemia, so the T cells may come from the graft donor. Sequenced material: PBMCs, mostly from graft donor cells, taken 180 days after TCRalphabeta/CD19-depleted stem cell transplant. The rearrangement uses TRBV12-3 or TRBV12-4 and TRBJ2-1; D is unclear. CDR3 coding DNA: TGTGCCAGCAGCCAGCGTAGCAATGAGCAGTTCTTC. Its protein product is CASSQRSNEQFF.